The 9 T cell receptor beta chains below all came from one sample that was sequenced in a study of tissue T cells after allogeneic stem cell transplantation. Sequencing was performed with immunoSEQ multiplex PCR; in TCRdb, only in-frame clones are kept and a portion is missing. The sample holds 7,200 or so clones, 50% seen once. Time point given: mouse harvest day 7 after allogeneic transplant. The graft held 10^6 splenic CD5+ T cells and 10^7 T-cell-depleted bone marrow cells. The material sequenced was gut tissue. These receptors came from a female BALB/c mouse given C57BL/6 T cells with graft-versus-host disease after an allogeneic hematopoietic cell transplant.

Notes on this clone: Genes and germline come from the mouse. The read falls 1 residue short of the CDR3 end, and the missing part is taken from the germline J gene. The rearrangement joins TRBV12-2 to TRBJ1-3, with D uncertain. The V end was cut by 0 bases, the J end by 0 bases, with 5 bases between. The CDR3 spans 14 residues. The germline V gene encodes CDR1 SGHLS and CDR2 HYDKME. The covered CDR3 bases are TGTGCCAGCTCTCTCTCCGATTCTGGAAATACGCTCTAT. It codes for CASSLSDSGNTLY. The CDR3 in full is CASSLSDSGNTLYF. Looking up the rest from reference TRBV12-2 and TRBJ1-3 gives the full variable domain: NSGVVQSPRYIIKGKGERSILKCIPISGHLSVAWYQQTQGQELKFFIQHYDKMERDKGNLPSRFSVQQFDDYHSEMNMSALELEDSAVYFCASSLSDSGNTLYFGEGSRLIVV.

As regards this clone: The gene symbols are mouse symbols. The read ends 1 residue shy of where the CDR3 ends; the end is completed using the germline J gene. The rearrangement joins TRBV26 to TRBJ2-5; TRBD2 might be the D (5 bases). The CDR3 contains 14 residues. V was cut by 1 base and J by 0 bases, with 5 bases left in between. CDR1 is KGHPV, CDR2 FQNQEV, per germline (reference sequence). The CDR3 bases that were read are TGTGCCAGCAGTCTGTTGGGGAACCAAGACACCCAGTAC. Its translation is CASSLLGNQDTQY. The CDR3 as a whole reads CASSLLGNQDTQYF.

A word on this clone: Genes here carry mouse names. The read gets to within 1 residue of the CDR3 end, and the germline J gene fills in the rest. The V gene is TRBV12-2, the J gene TRBJ1-3; 7 bases agree with TRBD1. CDR3 length: 15 amino acids. The trim removed 2 bases at V and 0 bases at J, leaving 3 bases unmatched. CDR1 and CDR2 (germline): SGHLS, HYDKME. Here the CDR3 reads CASSPHRGSGNTLYF. The part of the CDR3 DNA that was read is TGTGCCAGCTCTCCTCACAGGGGTTCTGGAAATACGCTCTAT.

In regard to this clone: Genes and germline come from the mouse. The CDR3 is cut off 1 residue early in the read; its end comes from the germline J gene. The chain uses TRBV26 and TRBJ1-3; D is undetermined. Germline values: CDR1 KGHPV, CDR2 FQNQEV (reference sequence). The V and J ends lost 6 bases and 5 bases respectively, with 8 bases between them. The CDR3 loop spans 12 amino acids. The CDR3 reads CASSLIRNTLYF. CDR3 DNA, as far as it was read: TGTGCCAGCAGCCTCATTCGAAATACGCTCTAT.

With regard to this clone: The germline and genes are mouse ones. The read terminates 1 residue ahead of where the CDR3 ends, so the germline J gene completes it. The chain is built from TRBV13-2 and TRBJ2-5; D is perhaps TRBD1 (6 bases). Trimming cost V 0 bases and J 3 bases, with 11 bases left between them. The CDR3 consists of 15 residues. The germline V gene has CDR1 NNHNN and CDR2 SYGAGS (reference sequence). Partial CDR3 DNA: TGTGCCAGCGGTGATGCAGGGGCCGGGCAAGACACCCAGTAC. This codes for CASGDAGAGQDTQY. From start to end, the CDR3 is CASGDAGAGQDTQYF.

Concerning this clone: Gene names denote mouse genes. The read stops 1 residue short of the end of the CDR3; the missing end is completed from the germline J gene. V gene TRBV26 combines with J gene TRBJ2-4, with unresolved D. Germline CDR1 and CDR2: KGHPV and FQNQEV (reference sequence). The length of the CDR3 is 14 residues. V was trimmed by 1 base and J by 0 bases, leaving 5 bases between them. The CDR3 loop is CASSLYSSQNTLYF. CDR3 DNA, as far as it was read: TGTGCCAGCAGTCTGTACTCTAGTCAAAACACCTTGTAC.

Turning to this clone: Gene names follow the mouse nomenclature. The read halts 1 residue ahead of the CDR3 end, with the missing end drawn from the germline J gene. V usage is TRBV26 and J usage is TRBJ2-4; D unclear. Germline CDR1 KGHPV, CDR2 FQNQEV (reference sequence). The V gene lost 6 bases and the J gene lost 2 bases, with 9 bases spanning the gap. The CDR3 extends over 13 amino acids. CDR3 in amino acids: CASSPDAQNTLYF. The sequenced CDR3 bases are TGTGCCAGCAGCCCGGACGCTCAAAACACCTTGTAC.

This clone was found a few times. Gene names denote mouse genes. The CDR3 extends 1 residue past the end of the read, so its final part is completed from the germline J gene. The V and J genes are TRBV26 and TRBJ2-5; D is ambiguous. V was shortened by 2 bases and J by 6 bases, with 9 bases between the two germline ends. CDR1 is KGHPV, CDR2 FQNQEV, per germline (reference sequence). CDR3 length equals 13 residues. CDR3 bases read: TGTGCCAGCAGTCTGATTGGTGGGGACACCCAGTAC. It encodes CASSLIGGDTQY. The CDR3 as a whole reads CASSLIGGDTQYF.

Regarding this clone: Gene names and germline refer to mouse. Coverage ceases 1 residue before the CDR3 finishes, and the germline J gene fills in the end. The chain couples TRBV26 to TRBJ2-1; 10 bases agree with TRBD2. This CDR3 has 15 residues. CDR1 is KGHPV and CDR2 is FQNQEV in the germline V gene (reference sequence). V lost 4 bases to trimming and J lost 3 bases; unmatched junction nucleotides: 3. This CDR3 is CASSPRTGGYAEQFF. The DNA read from the CDR3 is TGTGCCAGCAGTCCACGGACTGGGGGCTATGCTGAGCAGTTC.